The 4 T cell receptor beta chains reported below all come from one sample, sequenced in a study of a mutant IDH1 vaccine in newly diagnosed glioma. What these receptors recognize is not known. Time point in this sample: week 11, during vaccination. Topical imiquimod accompanied each vaccine dose, which consisted of 300 ug of mutant IDH1 20-mer peptide. The repertoire was sequenced with immunoSEQ multiplex PCR; TCRdb's copy has only in-frame clones and lacks some. The sample has some 60,000 clones, about 84% seen once. The sample here was PBMCs, taken from a glioma patient whose treatment included an IDH1 peptide vaccine. Receptors originate from a man aged 30 to 39 with glioma.

The rearrangement joins TRBV27 to TRBJ1-2; TRBD1 matches 9 bases. This CDR3 spans 15 amino acids. The germline gives CDR1 MNHEY, CDR2 SMNVEV (reference sequence). Germline trimming cut 3 bases from V and 7 bases from J; bases unmatched to any gene: 9. This CDR3 reads CASSFMGQGLGGYTF. CDR3 DNA sequence: TGTGCCAGCAGTTTCATGGGACAGGGATTGGGTGGCTACACCTTC.

V gene TRBV6-5 combines with J gene TRBJ1-2, with TRBD1 as a possible D gene (6 bases). The CDR3 spans 15 residues. From germline, CDR1 is MNHEY and CDR2 SVGAGI. V was shortened by 4 bases and J by 0 bases, with 12 bases between the two germline ends. Here the CDR3 DNA reads TGTGCCAGCAGTTCCCCAGGGGTGGCTAACTATGGCTACACCTTC. Translating gives CASSSPGVANYGYTF.

The rearrangement links TRBV10-3 to TRBJ2-7, with 7 bases matching TRBD2. This CDR3 region has 14 residues. CDR1 ENHRY and CDR2 SYGVKD come from the germline V gene. The J segment lost 0 bases and the V segment lost 3 bases, leaving 2 bases of the junction unmatched. The CDR3 reads CAISDTGGSYEQYF. CDR3 DNA: TGTGCCATCAGTGATACGGGGGGCTCCTACGAGCAGTACTTC.

The chain couples TRBV6-7 to TRBJ2-5, with D possibly TRBD1 on 5 matching bases. The end of the DNA aligns better with TRBJ2-7, so the J call may be wrong. TRBV6-7 is an ORF; its function is uncertain. The CDR3 loop spans 12 amino acids. The DNA for the CDR3 is TGTGCCAGCAAGGTCGGACACGGCGAGCAGTACTTC. Its protein product is CASKVGHGEQYF.